These 12 T cell receptor beta chains originate from one sample sequenced in a study of technical replicates of blood from several donors. Sequenced by immunoSEQ multiplex PCR; TCRdb stores in-frame clones only, minus some. This sample has 70,000 or so clones; 91% occur once, and the top ten carry more than 0.35%. Sequenced: T cells isolated from PBMCs. These receptors came from a human donor in good health. Some clones in this sample may be carry-over from other donors' samples.

The gene calls are TRBV7-9 and TRBJ2-3; 11 bases align to TRBD2. The V gene end was trimmed by 4 bases and the J gene end by 2 bases; junction bases not matched to a gene: 5. Germline V gene lookup returns CDR1 SEHNR and CDR2 FQNEAQ (reference sequence). This CDR3 has 16 residues. CDR3 DNA sequence: TGTGCCAGCAGCTCAGTAGCGGGGGGGACCACAGATACGCAGTATTTT. This gives the protein CASSSVAGGTTDTQYF. Variable domain in full (rest from reference TRBV7-9 and TRBJ2-3): DTGVSQNPRHKITKRGQNVTFRCDPISEHNRLYWYRQTLGQGPEFLTYFQNEAQLEKSRLLSDRFSAERPKGSFSTLEIQRTEQGDSAMYLCASSSVAGGTTDTQYFGPGTRLTVL.

The V and J genes are TRBV28 and TRBJ2-7, with 9 bases aligning to TRBD2. This CDR3 spans 14 amino acids. V lost 5 bases, J lost 0 bases, and 2 bases stayed unmatched. The V gene's germline CDR1 is MDHEN and CDR2 SYDVKM. CDR3 amino acids: CASSASGTSYEQYF. CDR3 nucleotides: TGTGCCAGCAGTGCTAGCGGGACCTCCTACGAGCAGTACTTC.

V is TRBV7-6 and J is TRBJ2-1, with 7 bases that match TRBD2. The CDR3 covers 18 residues. After removal of 1 base from V and 0 bases from J, the junction contained 9 bases not matched to a gene. CDR1 and CDR2 (germline): SGHVS, FNYEAQ. The chain's CDR3 is CASSLGGGSPSSYNEQFF. CDR3 coding DNA: TGTGCCAGCAGCTTAGGGGGGGGAAGTCCTAGCTCCTACAATGAGCAGTTCTTC.

The V and J genes are TRBV7-8 and TRBJ1-1; D remains ambiguous. CDR1 and CDR2 from the germline V gene are SGHVS and FQNEAQ. The ends were cut back, 3 bases at V and 6 bases at J, with 20 bases in the middle. CDR3 length: 16 amino acids. The CDR3 loop reads CASSFTRIVSLSEAFF. In DNA form, the CDR3 reads TGTGCCAGCAGCTTCACTCGAATAGTTTCCCTCTCTGAAGCTTTCTTT.

CDR3 bases: TGTGCCAGCAGCACGGGACTAGCGGGAGGAGAGACCCAGTACTTC. Amino acid sequence: CASSTGLAGGETQYF. The J gene is TRBJ2-5, the V gene TRBV11-3; 15 nucleotides match TRBD2. The CDR3 is 15 residues long. V gave up 5 bases and J gave up 4 bases; unmatched junction bases: 2. The germline V gene encodes CDR1 SGHNT and CDR2 YENEEA. Full variable domain (missing parts from reference TRBV11-3 and TRBJ2-5): EAGVVQSPRYKIIEKKQPVAFWCNPISGHNTLYWYLQNLGQGPELLIRYENEEAVDDSQLPKDRFSAERLKGVDSTLKIQPAELGDSAVYLCASSTGLAGGETQYFGPGTRLLVL.

The rearrangement links TRBV19 to TRBJ1-5, with 8 bases fitting TRBD1. Germline V gene sequence: CDR1 LNHDA, CDR2 SQIVND (reference sequence). The CDR3 has 13 residues. V lost 6 bases and J lost 6; bases outside the gene matches: 4. The CDR3 bases are TGTGCCAGTAGGGACAGGGTGGGTCAGCCCCAGCATTTT. This sequence encodes CASRDRVGQPQHF. Drawing the rest from reference TRBV19 and TRBJ1-5, the complete variable domain is DGGITQSPKYLFRKEGQNVTLSCEQNLNHDAMYWYRQDPGQGLRLIYYSQIVNDFQKGDIAEGYSVSREKKESFPLTVTSAQKNPTAFYLCASRDRVGQPQHFGDGTRLSIL.

The chain links TRBV20-1 to TRBJ2-7, with D unresolved. The germline CDR1 and CDR2 sequences are DFQATT and SNEGSKA (reference sequence). The V end lost 5 bases, the J end lost 3 bases, and 8 bases lay between the germline ends. This CDR3 has 11 residues. The CDR3 DNA follows: TGCAGTGCTTCCACAGACTACGAGCAGTACTTC. It translates to CSASTDYEQYF.

The genes are TRBV27 and TRBJ1-2, with unresolved D. Trimming shortened V by 6 bases and J by 6 bases, and 20 bases separated the two germline ends. CDR1 MNHEY and CDR2 SMNVEV come from the germline V gene (reference sequence). This CDR3 is 15 amino acids long. In DNA, the CDR3 is TGTGCCAGCAGCCCCACTAGTGGCCAGGCCCATGGCTACACCTTC. As protein: CASSPTSGQAHGYTF.

This clone was picked up one time. J is TRBJ1-2 and V is TRBV2, with D unresolved. This CDR3 comprises 14 residues. The V end was cut by 7 bases, the J end by 2 bases, with 14 bases between. Germline V gene sequence: CDR1 SNHLY, CDR2 FYNNEI. CDR3 coding DNA: TGTGCCAGCATCTCCCAGAACCTCAACTATGGCTACACCTTC. Amino acids: CASISQNLNYGYTF.

This clone was seen once. The rearrangement links TRBV9 to TRBJ1-2; D is perhaps TRBD1 (5 bases). The CDR3 has 14 amino acids. Germline V gene data show CDR1 as SGDLS and CDR2 as YYNGEE. V was shortened by 0 bases and J by 6 bases, with 12 bases between the two germline ends. CDR3 bases: TGTGCCAGCAGCGTAGGCGGCAGGGAACATGGCTACACCTTC. Amino acid sequence: CASSVGGREHGYTF.

The sample holds a few counts of this clone. This chain uses TRBV2 with TRBJ1-2; 9 nucleotides align to TRBD1. Germline V lookup: CDR1 SNHLY, CDR2 FYNNEI. This CDR3 is 15 amino acids long. The V and J ends lost 2 bases and 6 bases, in that order; junction bases with no gene match: 7. The CDR3 nucleotides read TGTGCCAGCAGTGAATGGGACAGGGCGGGGGATGGCTACACCTTC. The encoded protein is CASSEWDRAGDGYTF.

This clone was seen once. This chain connects TRBV5-4 to TRBJ1-1, with 8 nucleotides matching TRBD1. The CDR3 runs to 14 residues. V lost 3 bases to trimming and J lost 1 base; unmatched junction nucleotides: 2. Germline assignment: CDR1 SGHNT and CDR2 YYREEE (reference sequence). The CDR3 region is CASSWDRSNTEAFF. CDR3 sequence (DNA): TGTGCCAGCAGCTGGGACAGGTCGAACACTGAAGCTTTCTTT.